This T cell receptor (beta chain) derives from a study of human T cells and chemical hapten exposure. Study details: After 6 days, upper back 0.01% DPC patch tests were scored. Study results and limitations: Sensitization with DPC brought no change to TCRs above 1 in 1000 in frequency.

Of note for this clonotype: Its specificity is not known.

A single record per CDR3 protein comes from TCRdb applying MiXCR to the RACE reads. This repertoire shows nearly 350,000 distinct CDR3 sequences, roughly 6.9% found once; its top ten account for roughly 8%. Germline V gene sequence: CDR1 SGHKS, CDR2 YYEKEE (reference sequence). Trimming took 7 bases from V and 2 from J, leaving 18 bases between them. The CDR3 has 15 amino acids. As for time point: patch test 1, 2 weeks after DPC sensitization. Regarding treatment: therapeutic diphenylcyclopropenone sensitization with weekly scalp DPC. Each patch-test visit's blood sample preceded patch application. People who gave samples had alopecia, were 18 to 70 years old, and were suitable for DPC.

The gene calls are TRBV5-5 and TRBJ1-1; perhaps TRBD1 as D (6 bases). Sequencing was performed on whole blood, taken in connection with sensitization to the hapten diphenylcyclopropenone (DPC). This TCR came from a woman aged 18-29 years with alopecia areata. Some clones in this sample may be carry-over from other donors' samples. CDR3 sequence (DNA): TGTGCCAGCTCAATCCGGCGGACAGAAAACACTGAAGCTTTCTTT. Translation gives CASSIRRTENTEAFF.